The 17 T cell receptor beta chains below come from one sample, sequenced in a study of cytotoxic CD8 clonotypes in ibrutinib-treated CLL. The repertoire was sequenced with immunoSEQ multiplex PCR; TCRdb's copy has only in-frame clones and lacks some. The sample includes 150,000 to 200,000 clones, about 88% of them seen just once. The starting material was PBMCs, obtained at disease progression, from a patient treated with ibrutinib. The receptors here all came from a human donor with chronic lymphocytic leukemia.

The CDR3 reads CASSLQGSGNTIYF. CDR3 DNA sequence: TGCGCCAGCAGCCTACAGGGGTCTGGAAACACCATATATTTT. The chain joins TRBV5-1 to TRBJ1-3; TRBD1 matches at 7 bases. The CDR3 is made up of 14 amino acids. Per germline, CDR1 SGHRS and CDR2 YFSETQ. The V and J ends lost 4 bases and 1 base, in that order; junction bases with no gene match: 2.

The chain recombines TRBV15 with TRBJ1-5; possible D gene TRBD1, 5 bases. The CDR3 consists of 13 residues. Germline loops: CDR1 LNHNV, CDR2 YYDKDF (reference sequence). V was trimmed by 0 bases and J by 6 bases, leaving 6 bases between them. The CDR3, as DNA: TGTGCCACCAGCAGAGACAGGGTTCAGCCCCAGCATTTT. Encoded protein: CATSRDRVQPQHF. Combining the CDR3 with reference TRBV15 and TRBJ1-5 gives the whole variable domain DAMVIQNPRYQVTQFGKPVTLSCSQTLNHNVMYWYQQKSSQAPKLLFHYYDKDFNNEADTPDNFQSRRPNTSFCFLDIRSPGLGDTAMYLCATSRDRVQPQHFGDGTRLSIL.

This clone was seen a single time. The chain has TRBV7-2 and TRBJ1-5; a weak D match, TRBD1 (6 bases). The CDR3 contains 15 residues. Germline V gives CDR1 SGHTA, CDR2 FQGNSA. V gave up 2 bases and J gave up 2 bases, with 10 bases separating them. CDR3 amino acids: CASSLSRGGNQPQHF. DNA for the CDR3: TGTGCCAGCAGCTTATCCAGGGGAGGCAATCAGCCCCAGCATTTT. Full variable domain (outside the CDR3, taken from reference TRBV7-2 and TRBJ1-5): GAGVSQSPSNKVTEKGKDVELRCDPISGHTALYWYRQSLGQGLEFLIYFQGNSAPDKSGLPSDRFSAERTGGSVSTLTIQRTQQEDSAVYLCASSLSRGGNQPQHFGDGTRLSIL.

A single count supports this clone. V is TRBV5-1 and J is TRBJ2-5; 7 bases match TRBD2. Germline V lookup: CDR1 SGHRS, CDR2 YFSETQ. The CDR3 has 13 residues. V shed 2 bases and J 5 bases; nucleotides not matched to a gene: 3. The CDR3 DNA sequence: TGCGCCAGCAGCTTATTGCGGGGGGAGACCCAGTACTTC. It specifies CASSLLRGETQYF. The full variable domain, with the rest looked up from reference TRBV5-1 and TRBJ2-5, is KAGVTQTPRYLIKTRGQQVTLSCSPISGHRSVSWYQQTPGQGLQFLFEYFSETQRNKGNFPGRFSGRQFSNSRSEMNVSTLELGDSALYLCASSLLRGETQYFGPGTRLLVL.

V and J are TRBV6-6 and TRBJ2-1; 7 positions match TRBD2. The V segment lost 6 bases and the J segment 7 bases; nucleotides outside the gene matches: 9. The CDR3 has 14 residues. The V gene's germline CDR1 is MNHNY and CDR2 SVGAGI (reference sequence). DNA of the CDR3: TGTGCCAGCAGCTCGCGAGGGAGGGAGAATGAGCAGTTCTTC. Amino acids: CASSSRGRENEQFF.

The chain links TRBV4-2 to TRBJ2-1; 13 bases agree with TRBD2. Germline assignment: CDR1 LGHNA and CDR2 YNFKEQ. The CDR3 extends over 16 amino acids. The J segment lost 8 bases and the V segment lost 1 base, leaving 5 bases of the junction unmatched. The CDR3 here is CASSQVRTSGSYEQFF. In DNA, the CDR3 is TGTGCCAGCAGCCAAGTGCGGACTAGCGGGAGCTATGAGCAGTTCTTC.

This rearrangement joins TRBV5-5 to TRBJ2-7; D might be TRBD2 (6 bases). Germline V gene lookup returns CDR1 SGHKS and CDR2 YYEKEE (reference sequence). Trimming shortened V by 0 bases and J by 7 bases, and 11 bases separated the two germline ends. CDR3 length: 13 residues. The CDR3 spells CASSLGLEGEQYF. CDR3 bases: TGTGCCAGCAGCTTGGGGCTGGAGGGGGAGCAGTACTTC.

The CDR3 sequence is CASSPGQVNSYEQYF. CDR3 DNA sequence: TGTGCCAGCTCACCGGGGCAGGTAAACTCCTACGAGCAGTACTTC. The chain couples TRBV18 to TRBJ2-7, with a weak D call TRBD1 (5 bases). Germline V gives CDR1 KGHSH, CDR2 LQKENI. This CDR3 region has 15 residues. V gave up 3 bases and J gave up 0 bases, with 12 bases separating them.

This clone was seen a handful of times. The chain employs TRBV19 and TRBJ1-3; D is undetermined. Trimming pared 4 bases from V and 4 bases from J, leaving 11 bases between. Germline V lookup: CDR1 LNHDA, CDR2 SQIVND (reference sequence). The CDR3 is 14 residues long. The CDR3 is CASSSGVYGNTIYF. Written as DNA, the CDR3 is TGTGCCAGTAGTAGCGGGGTCTACGGAAACACCATATATTTT.

CDR3 DNA sequence: TGTGCCAGCAGCTTCACGGGAGTTGGGGTCGAGACCCAGTACTTC. As protein: CASSFTGVGVETQYF. This chain connects TRBV5-4 to TRBJ2-5; D perhaps matches TRBD2 (6 bases). Per the germline V gene, CDR1 is SGHNT and CDR2 is YYREEE (reference sequence). The CDR3 is 15 amino acids. V was shortened by 2 bases and J by 5 bases, with 16 bases between the two germline ends.

The V call is TRBV18, the J call TRBJ2-1, with TRBD1 matching 10 bases. Unmatched junction bases numbered 3, after V lost 1 base and J lost 6 bases. Per the germline V gene, CDR1 is KGHSH and CDR2 is LQKENI. The length of the CDR3 is 15 residues. The CDR3 here is CASSPQGTGVNEQFF. For the CDR3, the DNA is TGTGCCAGCTCACCACAGGGGACAGGGGTCAATGAGCAGTTCTTC.

The rearrangement uses TRBV11-2 and TRBJ1-2, with TRBD1 as a possible D gene (5 bases). The CDR3 is made up of 16 amino acids. Trimming shortened V by 3 bases and J by 4 bases, and 18 bases separated the two germline ends. Germline lookup yields CDR1 SGHAT and CDR2 FQNNGV. CDR3 bases: TGTGCCAGCAGCTTGTCCAGGGCTCAATACATCTATGGCTACACCTTC. Residues: CASSLSRAQYIYGYTF.

The V gene is TRBV4-3, the J gene TRBJ1-1, with a weak D call TRBD1 (6 bases). The germline V and J ends were trimmed by 0 bases and 2 bases, with 16 bases remaining between them. Germline CDR1 LGHNA, CDR2 YSLEER. The length of the CDR3 is 17 residues. CDR3 amino acids: CASSQENYRVGNTEAFF. The CDR3 DNA sequence: TGCGCCAGCAGCCAAGAGAATTACAGGGTTGGAAACACTGAAGCTTTCTTT.

The chain uses TRBV7-3 and TRBJ2-1, with D perhaps given as TRBD1 or TRBD2 (6 bases each). CDR1 and CDR2 (germline): SGHTA, FQGTGA. The CDR3 runs 15 residues. V lost 5 bases and J lost 4, with 15 bases in between. The CDR3 nucleotides read TGTGCCAGCAGCGCGAGGGGGACTCTATACAATGAGCAGTTCTTC. Its protein is CASSARGTLYNEQFF.

The gene calls are TRBV6-5 and TRBJ2-1; D possibly corresponds to TRBD2 (6 bases). V was pared by 5 bases and J by 13 bases, with 15 bases between. The CDR3 contains 12 residues. Germline V lookup: CDR1 MNHEY, CDR2 SVGAGI. The CDR3 region has the DNA TGTGCCAGCAGTAGAGCGGGTGCCCGACAGTTCTTC. Amino acid sequence: CASSRAGARQFF.

The chain employs TRBV29-1 and TRBJ2-7; 7 positions match TRBD2. This CDR3 contains 12 residues. The junction had 6 bases not matched to a gene; V was cut back by 4 bases and J by 6 bases. Germline CDR1 SQVTM, CDR2 ANQGSEA. Written as DNA, the CDR3 is TGCAGCGTTGGCGCGGGAGTCGGCGAGCAGTACTTC. This gives the protein CSVGAGVGEQYF.

J is TRBJ1-4 and V is TRBV2; 9 bases map to TRBD1. V was pared by 6 bases and J by 2 bases, with 7 bases of the junction left unmatched. Germline CDR1 reads SNHLY; CDR2 reads FYNNEI. This CDR3 region has 16 residues. DNA of the CDR3: TGTGCCAGCAGGGCCGGGACAGGGCGGACTAATGAAAAACTGTTTTTT. This gives the protein CASRAGTGRTNEKLFF. The variable domain in full, with the rest retrieved from reference TRBV2 and TRBJ1-4, is EPEVTQTPSHQVTQMGQEVILRCVPISNHLYFYWYRQILGQKVEFLVSFYNNEISEKSEIFDDQFSVERPDGSNFTLKIRSTKLEDSAMYFCASRAGTGRTNEKLFFGSGTQLSVL.